One and the same sample provided the 29 T cell receptor beta chains below, sequenced in a study of blood T cell repertoires in COVID-19 (dated by TCRdb to the early 2020s). The receptor library was made with the immunoSEQ multiplex PCR assay. Drawn from immuneACCESS, this table holds only the in-frame rearrangements with V and J called that TCRdb kept. Clones are partly lost; checked studies trace under half to an unresolved V gene and leave the rest unexplained. This sample holds over 200,000 clones; around 83% were observed only once. The ten largest clones represent about 8.9% of the sample. Sequenced sample: peripheral blood. The receptors stem from a woman between 45 and 65 years old with acute or convalescent COVID-19.

In its sample, this clone was seen many times. This chain joins TRBV18 and TRBJ2-1; D may be TRBD2 (6 bases). Trimming pared 6 bases from V and 8 bases from J, leaving 20 bases between. The CDR3 runs 15 residues. In germline, CDR1 is KGHSH, CDR2 LQKENI. This CDR3 reads CASSLTPGEGDEQFF. DNA of the CDR3: TGTGCCAGCTCCCTAACCCCGGGAGAGGGCGATGAGCAGTTCTTC.

This rearrangement joins TRBV2 to TRBJ1-2, with D maybe TRBD1 (5 bases). Germline V CDR1 and CDR2: SNHLY, FYNNEI. The CDR3 has 12 residues. The V end was cut by 4 bases, the J end by 8 bases, with 11 bases between. CDR3 sequence (DNA): TGTGCCAGCAGTGGGCCAGGGTGGGGCTACACCTTC. It is translated as CASSGPGWGYTF.

V is TRBV9 and J is TRBJ1-1; D might be TRBD1 (6 bases). Trimming took off 0 bases at V and 1 base at J, with 13 bases between the two ends. The V gene's germline CDR1 is SGDLS and CDR2 YYNGEE. This CDR3 region has 16 residues. CDR3 protein: CASSVGGGGPNTEAFF. The DNA of the CDR3 is TGTGCCAGCAGCGTAGGAGGGGGGGGCCCGAACACTGAAGCTTTCTTT. The full variable domain, its missing parts supplied by reference TRBV9 and TRBJ1-1, is DSGVTQTPKHLITATGQRVTLRCSPRSGDLSVYWYQQSLDQGLQFLIQYYNGEERAKGNILERFSAQQFPDLHSELNLSSLELGDSALYFCASSVGGGGPNTEAFFGQGTRLTVV.

This rearrangement joins TRBV5-1 to TRBJ2-7, with 11 positions matching TRBD2. The CDR3 totals 16 residues. V was clipped by 3 bases and J by 7 bases; unmatched bases: 12. CDR1 and CDR2 (germline): SGHRS, YFSETQ. CDR3 bases: TGCGCCAGCAGCTATGAGGTAGCGGGAGGGCCATTAGAGCAGTACTTC. Protein product: CASSYEVAGGPLEQYF.

The chain carries TRBV5-1 and TRBJ1-1; 9 bases line up with TRBD1. J lost 0 bases, V lost 3 bases, and 9 bases had no gene match. CDR1 SGHRS and CDR2 YFSETQ come from the germline V gene. The CDR3 contains 17 residues. As DNA, the CDR3 is TGCGCCAGCAGCTGGGGACAGGGTTCCCTAATGAACACTGAAGCTTTCTTT. It codes for CASSWGQGSLMNTEAFF.

The J gene is TRBJ1-1, the V gene TRBV6-5; possibly TRBD1 for D (5 bases). V was cut by 8 bases and J by 4 bases, with 17 bases left in between. CDR1 MNHEY and CDR2 SVGAGI come from the germline V gene. The CDR3 runs to 14 residues. As DNA, the CDR3 is TGTGCCAGCTCCCGGGGACTAGGGAGCACTGAAGCTTTCTTT. This gives the protein CASSRGLGSTEAFF.

The genes are TRBV7-2 and TRBJ2-5; 8 bases fit TRBD1. This CDR3 region has 14 residues. V shed 5 bases, J shed 5 bases, and the junction held 7 bases outside the gene matches. Germline V CDR1 and CDR2: SGHTA, FQGNSA. Here the CDR3 DNA reads TGTGCCAGCAGCCAGGGGGCCTGGGGGGAGACCCAGTACTTC. It specifies CASSQGAWGETQYF.

This clone appeared once. The chain carries TRBV10-1 and TRBJ1-2; D is ambiguous. Germline V gene lookup returns CDR1 WNHNN and CDR2 SYGVQD (reference sequence). There are 12 residues in the CDR3. Trimming removed 6 bases from V and 6 bases from J, with 11 bases in between. The CDR3 here is CASRGRRDGYTF. In DNA, the CDR3 is TGCGCCAGCAGGGGGAGGAGGGATGGCTACACCTTC.

V gene TRBV24-1 combines with J gene TRBJ2-7; 7 bases align to TRBD1. The CDR3 extends over 13 amino acids. Germline V gene sequence: CDR1 KGHDR, CDR2 SFDVKD. After removal of 7 bases from V and 2 bases from J, the junction contained 4 bases not matched to a gene. This CDR3 reads CATSETGTYEQYF. The CDR3 DNA reads TGTGCCACCAGCGAGACAGGGACCTACGAGCAGTACTTC.

For this clone: This specimen includes other DNA sequences encoding the same CDR3. The chain recombines TRBV5-6 with TRBJ2-1; the match to TRBD2 covers 9 bases. J gave up 4 bases and V 0 bases, and 2 bases lay outside the gene matches. Germline values: CDR1 SGHDT, CDR2 YYEEEE. The CDR3 totals 15 residues. For the CDR3, the DNA is TGTGCCAGCAGCTTGGAGCTAGCGGGATACAATGAGCAGTTCTTC. It translates to CASSLELAGYNEQFF.

The chain is built from TRBV28 and TRBJ2-6; D is ambiguous. The ends were cut back, 4 bases at V and 0 bases at J, with 10 bases in the middle. Germline CDR1 and CDR2: MDHEN and SYDVKM. This CDR3 region has 16 residues. The CDR3 coding sequence is TGTGCCAGCAGTTCCTTACCCGGCTCTGGGGCCAACGTCCTGACTTTC. This codes for CASSSLPGSGANVLTF. The whole variable domain, remainder taken from reference TRBV28 and TRBJ2-6, is DVKVTQSSRYLVKRTGEKVFLECVQDMDHENMFWYRQDPGLGLRLIYFSYDVKMKEKGDIPEGYSVSREKKERFSLILESASTNQTSMYLCASSSLPGSGANVLTFGAGSRLTVL.

This clone has only a few counts. This chain connects TRBV19 to TRBJ1-1; 10 nucleotides agree with TRBD1. The CDR3 sequence is 15 residues long. V trimming: 8 bases; J trimming: 3 bases; junction bases outside the gene matches: 9. From germline, CDR1 is LNHDA and CDR2 SQIVND (reference sequence). The CDR3 bases are TGTGCCAGTGACAGGGGGCGGCTGGTGGACACTGAAGCTTTCTTT. Translating gives CASDRGRLVDTEAFF.

The chain joins TRBV18 to TRBJ2-1, with D perhaps matching TRBD2 (5 bases). Trimming took off 3 bases at V and 7 bases at J, with 16 bases between the two ends. This CDR3 has 15 residues. CDR1 is KGHSH and CDR2 is LQKENI in the germline V gene. The CDR3 protein is CASSPIAISGNEQFF. CDR3 bases: TGTGCCAGCTCACCTATTGCGATCTCGGGGAATGAGCAGTTCTTC.

The sample holds a few counts of this clone. The chain joins TRBV6-1 to TRBJ2-5; tentative D call: TRBD2 (6 bases). Between the trimmed V and J ends, which lost 2 bases and 7 bases, there was a span of 11 bases. Germline assignment: CDR1 MNHNS and CDR2 SASEGT. The CDR3 is 13 residues long. The CDR3, as DNA: TGTGCCAGCAGTGAATGGGACTCGCCGACCCAGTACTTC. Translated, it gives CASSEWDSPTQYF.

The chain has TRBV7-8 and TRBJ2-7, with D possibly matching TRBD2 (5 bases). Germline V CDR1 and CDR2: SGHVS, FQNEAQ. V lost 1 base, J lost 4 bases, and 14 bases lay in between. This CDR3 spans 15 amino acids. CDR3 sequence (DNA): TGTGCCAGCAGCTTAGTGTCCGTCGGAGGTTACGAGCAGTACTTC. Amino acid sequence: CASSLVSVGGYEQYF. Drawing the rest from reference TRBV7-8 and TRBJ2-7, the complete variable domain is GAGVSQSPRYKVAKRGQDVALRCDPISGHVSLFWYQQALGQGPEFLTYFQNEAQLDKSGLPSDRFFAERPEGSVSTLKIQRTQQEDSAVYLCASSLVSVGGYEQYFGPGTRLTVT.

This chain links TRBV6-1 with TRBJ1-5; 8 bases line up with TRBD1. The CDR3 loop spans 16 amino acids. Germline V gene lookup returns CDR1 MNHNS and CDR2 SASEGT. After removal of 3 bases from V and 6 bases from J, the junction contained 10 bases not matched to a gene. This CDR3 is CASSDQGALGSQPQHF. The CDR3 coding sequence is TGTGCCAGCAGTGATCAGGGGGCGCTTGGTAGTCAGCCCCAGCATTTT.

The chain has TRBV9 and TRBJ1-1, with D uncertain. The germline V and J ends were trimmed by 5 bases and 3 bases, with 14 bases remaining between them. This CDR3 comprises 14 residues. Germline V gene lookup returns CDR1 SGDLS and CDR2 YYNGEE. The CDR3 protein is CASRGGKTYTEAFF. The CDR3 nucleotides are TGTGCCAGCAGGGGAGGGAAAACTTACACTGAAGCTTTCTTT.

The rearrangement links TRBV29-1 to TRBJ2-2, with D possibly matching TRBD1 (5 bases). Germline assignment: CDR1 SQVTM and CDR2 ANQGSEA. CDR3 length: 14 amino acids. The CDR3 DNA reads as TGCAGAATACCTTTCAGGGATCCCGCCGGGGAGCTGTTTTTT. It is translated as CRIPFRDPAGELFF.

The chain carries TRBV29-1 and TRBJ1-1; 7 bases align to TRBD1. There are 12 residues in the CDR3. CDR1 and CDR2 from the germline V gene are SQVTM and ANQGSEA. Unmatched junction bases numbered 5, after V lost 6 bases and J lost 4 bases. Written as DNA, the CDR3 is TGCAGCGTCATGACAGGGACCACTGAAGCTTTCTTT. This translates into CSVMTGTTEAFF.

This chain links TRBV4-2 with TRBJ2-2; 10 nucleotides agree with TRBD2. V gave up 0 bases and J gave up 6 bases; unmatched junction bases: 10. CDR1 and CDR2 (germline): LGHNA, YNFKEQ. The CDR3 is 18 amino acids. The CDR3 DNA reads as TGTGCCAGCAGCCAAGACCCCGTACTCCTAGCGGGAGCCGGGGAGCTGTTTTTT. Translation gives CASSQDPVLLAGAGELFF.

The chain combines TRBV19 with TRBJ1-1; maybe TRBD1 (6 bases). Trimming took 0 bases from V and 0 from J, leaving 17 bases between them. Per germline, CDR1 LNHDA and CDR2 SQIVND (reference sequence). This CDR3 comprises 18 residues. The CDR3 bases are TGTGCCAGTAGTATAGATATAGGGGGTTTCGTTATGAACACTGAAGCTTTCTTT. Amino acids: CASSIDIGGFVMNTEAFF. Based on the CDR3 plus reference TRBV19 and TRBJ1-1, the full variable domain is DGGITQSPKYLFRKEGQNVTLSCEQNLNHDAMYWYRQDPGQGLRLIYYSQIVNDFQKGDIAEGYSVSREKKESFPLTVTSAQKNPTAFYLCASSIDIGGFVMNTEAFFGQGTRLTVV.

The chain combines TRBV7-3 with TRBJ2-3; 9 bases agree with TRBD2. J was trimmed by 4 bases and V by 5 bases; bases with no gene match: 10. Germline V gene data show CDR1 as SGHTA and CDR2 as FQGTGA. The CDR3 covers 16 residues. The CDR3 DNA sequence: TGTGCCAGCAGCCCCCTTGGCGGGAGGGCCCCAGATACGCAGTATTTT. Its translation: CASSPLGGRAPDTQYF.

The chain couples TRBV30 to TRBJ1-1; D is unclear. The CDR3 length is 14 residues. From germline, CDR1 is GTSNPN and CDR2 SVGIG (reference sequence). Trimming took 2 bases from V and 3 from J, leaving 13 bases between them. CDR3 DNA: TGTGCCTGGAGTTCAATCCCGGGGTACACTGAAGCTTTCTTT. Amino acids: CAWSSIPGYTEAFF.

The J gene is TRBJ1-4, the V gene TRBV6-4; D unclear. CDR1 and CDR2 from the germline V gene are MRHNA and SNTAGT. V dropped 2 bases and J dropped 9 bases, with 13 bases sitting between them. This CDR3 is 14 amino acids long. CDR3 DNA sequence: TGTGCCAGCAGTGACGGCACGGCGGGCCAAAAACTGTTTTTT. This codes for CASSDGTAGQKLFF.

The chain carries TRBV9 and TRBJ2-2; no clear D. CDR1 is SGDLS, CDR2 YYNGEE, per germline. The V and J ends lost 2 bases and 0 bases respectively, with 11 bases between them. This CDR3 is built from 16 residues. CDR3 bases: TGTGCCAGCAGCGTCGTCGGGTCCCCGAACACCGGGGAGCTGTTTTTT. Residues: CASSVVGSPNTGELFF.

The rearrangement uses TRBV19 and TRBJ2-5, with 11 bases lining up with TRBD2. Trimming took 1 base from V and 5 from J; bases not matched to a gene: 12. Germline CDR1 reads LNHDA; CDR2 reads SQIVND (reference sequence). The CDR3 consists of 18 residues. In DNA form, the CDR3 reads TGTGCCAGTAGTATAGGATCCACTAGCGGGAGCCCCAGGGAGACCCAGTACTTC. Translation: CASSIGSTSGSPRETQYF.

The chain joins TRBV5-1 to TRBJ2-3, with 8 bases that match TRBD2. V lost 4 bases to trimming and J lost 0 bases; unmatched junction nucleotides: 13. Per germline, CDR1 SGHRS and CDR2 YFSETQ. The length of the CDR3 is 18 residues. The CDR3 nucleotides are TGCGCCAGCAGCCGGGGGGGTGCCGGAGCGGCAAGCACAGATACGCAGTATTTT. Its translation is CASSRGGAGAASTDTQYF.

This chain uses TRBV29-1 with TRBJ1-4; possible D gene TRBD1, 5 bases. There are 17 residues in the CDR3. CDR1 is SQVTM and CDR2 is ANQGSEA in the germline V gene. V was clipped by 5 bases and J by 6 bases, with 25 bases between them. Here the CDR3 DNA reads TGCAGCGTTCGCGGGGCAGGGAATCGTTGGACCGATGAAAAACTGTTTTTT. Translating gives CSVRGAGNRWTDEKLFF.

J is TRBJ2-6 and V is TRBV5-1, with D tentatively TRBD2 (6 bases). V lost 3 bases, J lost 2 bases, and 15 bases lay in between. The CDR3 loop spans 17 amino acids. Germline assignment: CDR1 SGHRS and CDR2 YFSETQ. Here the CDR3 DNA reads TGCGCCAGCAGCTCGGGACTCCGGTTGGCTGGGGCCAACGTCCTGACTTTC. Translating it yields CASSSGLRLAGANVLTF.